A single T cell receptor beta chain is shown here with its context. This sample is drawn from a study of blood T cell repertoires in COVID-19. This CDR3 spans 15 amino acids. Looked up from germline, CDR1 is SGHVS and CDR2 is FQNEAQ. V was pared by 8 bases and J by 2 bases, with 16 bases between. Sequencing used immunoSEQ multiplex PCR; TCRdb keeps in-frame clones, though not all of them. This table has approximately 200,000 clones, roughly 80% appearing once. The chain recombines TRBV7-8 with TRBJ2-1; a weak D match, TRBD2 (7 bases). The receptor comes from a human donor in a cohort sampled during active COVID-19. Sequenced: peripheral blood. Written as DNA, the CDR3 is TGTGCCAGCGGGGGGGCAAGGCCCACCTACAATGAGCAGTTCTTC. Translating it yields CASGGARPTYNEQFF.